These 23 T cell receptor beta chains originate from one sample sequenced in a study of blood T cell repertoires in COVID-19. TCRdb's table, derived via immunoSEQ multiplex PCR, lists solely in-frame clones and lacks some. The sample records more than 200,000 clones, approximately 82% being singletons. Sequencing was performed on peripheral blood. All receptors derive from a man in his forties with active or convalescent COVID-19.

This clone was seen only a few times. The chain uses TRBV30 and TRBJ1-3; TRBD1 is a possible D gene (5 bases). The CDR3 loop spans 12 amino acids. The germline V gene encodes CDR1 GTSNPN and CDR2 SVGIG (reference sequence). V was trimmed by 4 bases and J by 2 bases, leaving 6 bases between them. The CDR3 region is CAWKQAGNTIYF. In DNA, the CDR3 is TGTGCCTGGAAACAGGCTGGAAACACCATATATTTT. The full variable domain, in which reference TRBV30 and TRBJ1-3 provide the parts outside the CDR3, is SQTIHQWPATLVQPVGSPLSLECTVEGTSNPNLYWYRQAAGRGLQLLFYSVGIGQISSEVPQNLSASRPQDRQFILSSKKLLLSDSGFYLCAWKQAGNTIYFGEGSWLTVV.

This rearrangement joins TRBV12-3 or TRBV12-4 to TRBJ2-1; TRBD1 matches at 8 bases. V lost 3 bases, J lost 10 bases, and 5 bases stayed unmatched. The CDR3 runs 13 residues. CDR3 amino acids: CASSFRDRREQFF. The CDR3 DNA follows: TGTGCCAGCAGTTTTAGGGACAGGCGCGAGCAGTTCTTC.

The chain has TRBV30 and TRBJ1-1; 8 nucleotides align to TRBD1. This CDR3 has 12 amino acids. V lost 5 bases to trimming and J lost 4 bases; unmatched junction nucleotides: 3. Germline CDR1 is GTSNPN and CDR2 is SVGIG (reference sequence). CDR3 loop: CAWDTGGTEAFF. Written as DNA, the CDR3 is TGTGCCTGGGATACAGGGGGCACTGAAGCTTTCTTT.

In its sample, this clone was seen once. The V and J genes are TRBV9 and TRBJ2-1, with 8 bases fitting TRBD1. Per the germline V gene, CDR1 is SGDLS and CDR2 is YYNGEE. V lost 0 bases, J lost 0 bases, and 2 bases stayed unmatched. This CDR3 has 16 residues. In nucleotides, the CDR3 is TGTGCCAGCAGCGTAGTGGGGACAGGCTCCTACAATGAGCAGTTCTTC. Amino acid sequence: CASSVVGTGSYNEQFF.

The chain has TRBV5-1 and TRBJ2-2; 9 bases are a match to TRBD2. This CDR3 has 16 amino acids. V was pared by 4 bases and J by 0 bases, with 4 bases of the junction left unmatched. Per the germline V gene, CDR1 is SGHRS and CDR2 is YFSETQ. This CDR3 is CASSIGLATNTGELFF. DNA of the CDR3: TGCGCCAGCAGCATAGGACTAGCGACGAACACCGGGGAGCTGTTTTTT.

CDR3 nucleotide sequence: TGCGCCAGCGGGACTAGCGGGGGGGCGGGTGAGCAGTACTTC. This encodes CASGTSGGAGEQYF. The rearrangement joins TRBV10-2 to TRBJ2-7, with 16 bases fitting TRBD2. The germline V gene has CDR1 WSHSY and CDR2 SAAADI. This CDR3 is 14 amino acids long. V lost 8 bases and J lost 7; bases outside the gene matches: 5.

Comments on this clone: The conserved phenylalanine or tryptophan is not found at the CDR3 terminus, so this likely reflects a read error. The DNA is omitted, as the CDR3 cannot be located on it reliably, and the CDR3 follows TCRdb's listing. This rearrangement joins TRBV5-1 to TRBJ2-7; the table's D gene call, TRBD1, was not cross checked with the DNA. Termini included, the CDR3 measures 9 amino acids. The germline V gene encodes CDR1 SGHRS and CDR2 YFSETQ. The CDR3 loop is CASSRRRTI.

This clone has a single count. The V gene is TRBV28, the J gene TRBJ1-5, with TRBD1 as a possible D gene (5 bases). The CDR3 sequence is 14 residues long. Per the germline V gene, CDR1 is MDHEN and CDR2 is SYDVKM. Trimming shortened V by 2 bases and J by 3 bases, and 8 bases separated the two germline ends. The CDR3 reads CASSLRQFNQPQHF. In DNA form, the CDR3 reads TGTGCCAGCAGTTTAAGACAGTTCAATCAGCCCCAGCATTTT.

The rearrangement uses TRBV6-6 and TRBJ1-1, with D perhaps matching TRBD1 (6 bases). Trimming removed 6 bases at V and 4 bases at J, with 18 bases between. This CDR3 is built from 15 residues. Germline assignment: CDR1 MNHNY and CDR2 SVGAGI (reference sequence). The CDR3 sequence is CASRSGQLGSTEAFF. The CDR3 DNA reads TGTGCCAGCAGAAGTGGACAGCTTGGGAGCACTGAAGCTTTCTTT.

V gene TRBV4-2 combines with J gene TRBJ1-4; the D is unclear. With 0 bases removed from V and 8 bases from J, the gap between germline ends came to 10 bases. CDR3 length: 14 amino acids. CDR1 is LGHNA and CDR2 is YNFKEQ in the germline V gene. The DNA of the CDR3 is TGTGCCAGCAGCCAAGAGGTCACCGGGGAAAAACTGTTTTTT. Translated, it gives CASSQEVTGEKLFF.

The chain recombines TRBV11-3 with TRBJ2-7, with a possible D match to TRBD2 (6 bases). The CDR3 is made up of 14 amino acids. Germline assignment: CDR1 SGHNT and CDR2 YENEEA. V lost 5 bases and J 11 bases, leaving 22 bases between the germline ends. The CDR3 DNA follows: TGTGCCAGCAGCCCCGTAGCGGCCGCCTTGGGAAAGTACTTC. It translates to CASSPVAAALGKYF.

This clone was seen just once. The gene calls are TRBV11-3 and TRBJ1-2; 11 bases match TRBD1. CDR1 and CDR2 from the germline V gene are SGHNT and YENEEA. With 5 bases clipped from V and 5 bases from J, the junction kept 13 bases outside the gene matches. This CDR3 has 17 residues. The CDR3 DNA reads as TGTGCCAGCAGCAGTGGCACTTGGGACAGGGGGTATTATGGCTACACCTTC. Its protein is CASSSGTWDRGYYGYTF.

The J gene is TRBJ2-5, the V gene TRBV5-1; 14 bases match TRBD2. J was trimmed by 5 bases and V by 0 bases; bases with no gene match: 9. In germline, CDR1 is SGHRS, CDR2 YFSETQ. This CDR3 contains 18 residues. DNA for the CDR3: TGCGCCAGCAGCTTGGCCGGGACTAGCGGGAGTTTAAGGGAGACCCAGTACTTC. Translating it yields CASSLAGTSGSLRETQYF.

In its sample, this clone was seen once. The chain recombines TRBV28 with TRBJ2-7, with D possibly being TRBD2 (5 bases). The CDR3 consists of 12 residues. Per germline, CDR1 MDHEN and CDR2 SYDVKM. V dropped 10 bases and J dropped 7 bases, with 17 bases sitting between them. The DNA of the CDR3 is TGTGCCACCAAACTAGATGCTGGAGAGCAGTACTTC. Its protein is CATKLDAGEQYF.

This clone is a singleton in its sample. The V call is TRBV19, the J call TRBJ2-1, with D perhaps TRBD1 (5 bases). The V end was cut by 7 bases, the J end by 5 bases, with 18 bases between. Germline V gene sequence: CDR1 LNHDA, CDR2 SQIVND (reference sequence). The CDR3 spans 15 residues. The CDR3 sequence: CASTLRAGLNNEQFF. DNA for the CDR3: TGTGCCAGTACCTTACGGGCAGGGCTTAACAATGAGCAGTTCTTC.

The CDR3 sequence is CASSPVGGGLQETQYF. CDR3 nucleotides: TGTGCCAGCAGCCCCGTAGGGGGGGGATTACAAGAGACCCAGTACTTC. This chain joins TRBV7-6 and TRBJ2-5, with a possible D match to TRBD2 (7 bases). The germline CDR1 and CDR2 sequences are SGHVS and FNYEAQ. The CDR3 has 16 residues. V dropped 5 bases and J dropped 2 bases, with 18 bases sitting between them.

This clone has just a few counts. The chain is built from TRBV3-1 (or the pseudogene TRBV3-2) and TRBJ2-7, with D possibly being TRBD1 (6 bases). Germline V gene data show CDR1 as LGHDT and CDR2 as YNNKEL (reference sequence). Trimming left V 1 base short and J 6 bases short, with 10 bases between. There are 13 residues in the CDR3. CDR3 protein: CASSQAQGGEQYF. Written as DNA, the CDR3 is TGTGCCAGCAGCCAAGCACAGGGTGGCGAGCAGTACTTC.

V and J are TRBV11-2 and TRBJ2-2; 13 bases are shared with TRBD2. Germline V gene lookup returns CDR1 SGHAT and CDR2 FQNNGV. V was pared by 4 bases and J by 4 bases, with 3 bases of the junction left unmatched. This CDR3 comprises 16 residues. The CDR3 here is CASSWTSGRGTGELFF. The CDR3 DNA reads as TGTGCCAGCAGCTGGACTAGCGGGAGAGGCACCGGGGAGCTGTTTTTT.

This clone was counted between two and nine times. The chain joins TRBV27 to TRBJ2-7, with D uncertain. This CDR3 comprises 12 residues. V was cut by 2 bases and J by 5 bases, with 7 bases left in between. CDR1 is MNHEY, CDR2 SMNVEV, per germline (reference sequence). CDR3: CASSLLGHEQYF. CDR3 in DNA: TGTGCCAGCAGTTTACTCGGTCACGAGCAGTACTTC.

The chain uses TRBV29-1 and TRBJ2-7, with 7 bases identical to TRBD1. Per the germline V gene, CDR1 is SQVTM and CDR2 is ANQGSEA. With 6 bases clipped from V and 5 bases from J, the junction kept 7 bases outside the gene matches. CDR3 length: 12 residues. CDR3 sequence reads: CSVGQVLDEQYF. The CDR3 DNA reads TGCAGCGTAGGACAGGTCCTCGACGAGCAGTACTTC.

The chain links TRBV28 to TRBJ1-5; a weak D match, TRBD1 (5 bases). The germline CDR1 and CDR2 sequences are MDHEN and SYDVKM. V was shortened by 2 bases and J by 4 bases, with 15 bases between the two germline ends. The CDR3 consists of 16 residues. CDR3 amino acids: CASSLRPAGWNQPQHF. CDR3 DNA sequence: TGTGCCAGCAGTTTAAGGCCCGCAGGGTGGAATCAGCCCCAGCATTTT.

This clone was observed a handful of times. The chain links TRBV6-5 to TRBJ1-5, with 8 positions matching TRBD1. V was pared by 6 bases and J by 3 bases, with 7 bases of the junction left unmatched. This CDR3 is built from 15 residues. Germline CDR1 and CDR2: MNHEY and SVGAGI. Here the CDR3 DNA reads TGTGCCAGCAGCCGCGGGACAGGCTTCAATCAGCCCCAGCATTTT. Translating it yields CASSRGTGFNQPQHF.

Turning to this clone: The identical CDR3 is also encoded by other nucleotide sequences in the sample. The V gene is TRBV9, the J gene TRBJ2-5; TRBD1 matches 8 bases. The CDR3 spans 15 residues. Trimming at V came to 0 bases and at J to 2 bases, leaving 3 bases not matched to a gene. Germline CDR1 SGDLS, CDR2 YYNGEE. CDR3 coding DNA: TGTGCCAGCAGCGTAGGTACAGGGGGACAAGAGACCCAGTACTTC. Its protein product is CASSVGTGGQETQYF.